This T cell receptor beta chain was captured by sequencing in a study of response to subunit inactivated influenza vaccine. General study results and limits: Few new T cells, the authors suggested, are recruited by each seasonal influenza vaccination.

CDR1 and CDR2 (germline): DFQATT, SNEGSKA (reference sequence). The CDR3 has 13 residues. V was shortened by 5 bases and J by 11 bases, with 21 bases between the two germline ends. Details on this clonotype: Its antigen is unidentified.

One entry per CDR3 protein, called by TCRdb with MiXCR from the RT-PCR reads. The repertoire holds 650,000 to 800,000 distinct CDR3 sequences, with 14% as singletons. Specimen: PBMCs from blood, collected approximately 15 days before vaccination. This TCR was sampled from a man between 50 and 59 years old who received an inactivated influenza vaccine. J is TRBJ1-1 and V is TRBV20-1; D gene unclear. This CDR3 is CSARRRTDPEAFF. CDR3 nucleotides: TGCAGTGCTCGCAGGCGGACCGACCCCGAGGCTTTCTTT.